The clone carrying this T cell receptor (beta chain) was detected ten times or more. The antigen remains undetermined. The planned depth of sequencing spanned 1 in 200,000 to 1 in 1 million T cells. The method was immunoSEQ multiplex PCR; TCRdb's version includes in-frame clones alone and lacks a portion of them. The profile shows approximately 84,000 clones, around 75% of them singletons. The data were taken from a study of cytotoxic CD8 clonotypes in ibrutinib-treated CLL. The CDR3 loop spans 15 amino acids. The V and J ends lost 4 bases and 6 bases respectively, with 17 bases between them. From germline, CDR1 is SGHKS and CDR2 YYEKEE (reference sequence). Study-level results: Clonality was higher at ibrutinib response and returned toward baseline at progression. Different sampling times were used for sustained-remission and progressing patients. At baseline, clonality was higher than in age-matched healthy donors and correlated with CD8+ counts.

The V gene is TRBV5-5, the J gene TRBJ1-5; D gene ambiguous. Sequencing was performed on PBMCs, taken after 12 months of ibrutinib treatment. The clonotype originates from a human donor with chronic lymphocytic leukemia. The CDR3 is CASSRSGLLGQPQHF. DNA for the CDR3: TGTGCCAGCAGCCGATCAGGCCTCTTAGGTCAGCCCCAGCATTTT.